The text below deals with one T cell receptor beta chain. What it binds is not known. With 7 bases removed from V and 2 bases from J, the gap between germline ends came to 24 bases. Germline values: CDR1 SNHLY, CDR2 FYNNEI. This CDR3 has 17 amino acids. As for time point: week 23, last vaccination. A single vaccine dose contained 300 ug of mutant IDH1 20-mer peptide, and topical imiquimod was used with it. Tumors from donors were new WHO grade 3 or 4 IDH1-mutant astrocytomas with ATRX loss. The entry originates in a study of a mutant IDH1 vaccine in newly diagnosed glioma. Study-level background: In some groups vaccination began 4-6 weeks post-radiotherapy; others received it with temozolomide. The treated population exhibited a male proportion of about 60%, a female proportion of 37.5%, and a mean age of around 40 years.

Repertoires were generated with immunoSEQ multiplex PCR, while TCRdb's copy carries only in-frame clones and drops some. The table lists about 33,000 clones, roughly 90% of them singletons. The V gene is TRBV2, the J gene TRBJ2-7; TRBD1 might be the D (6 bases). Sample: PBMCs, taken from a glioma patient whose treatment included an IDH1 peptide vaccine. The origin of this receptor is a man aged 40-50 years with glioma. CDR3 loop: CASNSHLARDKTYEQYF. The CDR3 DNA sequence: TGTGCCAGCAATTCCCACCTTGCCCGGGACAAGACCTACGAGCAGTACTTC.